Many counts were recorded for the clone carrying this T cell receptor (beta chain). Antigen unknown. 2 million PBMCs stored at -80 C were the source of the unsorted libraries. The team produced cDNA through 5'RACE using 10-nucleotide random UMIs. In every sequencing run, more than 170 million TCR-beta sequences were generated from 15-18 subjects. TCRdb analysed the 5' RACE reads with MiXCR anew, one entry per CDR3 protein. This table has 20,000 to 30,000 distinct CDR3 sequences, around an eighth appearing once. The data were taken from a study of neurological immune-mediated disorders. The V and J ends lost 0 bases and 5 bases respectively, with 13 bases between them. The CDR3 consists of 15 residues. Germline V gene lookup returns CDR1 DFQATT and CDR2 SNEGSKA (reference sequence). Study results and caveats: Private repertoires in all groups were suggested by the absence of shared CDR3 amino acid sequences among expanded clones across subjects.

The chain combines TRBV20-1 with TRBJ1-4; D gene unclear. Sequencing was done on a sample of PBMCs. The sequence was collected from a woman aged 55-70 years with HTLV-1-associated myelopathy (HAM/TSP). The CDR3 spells CSARDPQEINEKLFF. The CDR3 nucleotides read TGCAGTGCTAGAGATCCCCAGGAGATAAATGAAAAACTGTTTTTT.